Listed below are T cell receptor beta chains from one sample, sequenced in a study of identical twins. TCRdb independently ran MiXCR on the 5' RACE reads; one entry per CDR3 protein. The sample consists of approximately 620,000 distinct CDR3 sequences, 8% to 9% of them appearing once. Another study also made use of these data, one on yellow fever vaccine responses in identical twins.

Specimen: PBMCs. The receptors were sampled from a woman aged 18-29 years in good health. CDR3s include the opening cysteine and the closing phenylalanine or tryptophan. The order of the fields is clone size, D gene, V gene, J gene, CDR3 DNA, CDR3 protein. D genes are given only for firm matches. Clone size is stated in some rows and not others, as once, few, many or a class when expanded.

NA,TRBD2,TRBV20-1,TRBJ2-1,TGCAGTGCTAGAGATCGGACTAGCGGTCAGATTGAGCAGTTCTTC,CSARDRTSGQIEQFF
many,NA,TRBV11-2,TRBJ2-7,TGTGCCAGCAGCCAAGGCCGGCGGGAGCAGTACTTC,CASSQGRREQYF
NA,NA,TRBV6-1,TRBJ2-5,TGTGCCAGCAGTGAAGGGAAGGTGACCCAGTACTTC,CASSEGKVTQYF
many,NA,TRBV11-3,TRBJ2-5,TGTGCCAGCAGCTTTTCAGGGCTAGAGACCCAGTACTTC,CASSFSGLETQYF
NA,NA,TRBV12-3/TRBV12-4,TRBJ2-1,TGTGCCAGCAGAGCGACGGACGACGATAATGAGCAGTTCTTC,CASRATDDDNEQFF
NA,NA,TRBV7-8,TRBJ2-7,TGTGCCAGCAGCTTAGGGTCGGCGTATGGGGGCGAGCAGTACTTC,CASSLGSAYGGEQYF
NA,NA,TRBV15,TRBJ2-7,TGTGCCACCAGCACTGGGGGCGAGCAGTACTTC,CATSTGGEQYF
many,NA,TRBV7-9,TRBJ2-5,TGTGCCAGCAGCTTGCCTCCCAGGGGTGTGGAGACCCAGTACTTC,CASSLPPRGVETQYF
few,NA,TRBV12-3/TRBV12-4,TRBJ2-7,TGTGCCAGCATCCAGGACACCCTCGGCGAGCAGTACTTC,CASIQDTLGEQYF
few,NA,TRBV7-8,TRBJ1-5,TGTGCCAGCAGCTTAGCGAGGGGGAATCAGCCCCAGCATTTT,CASSLARGNQPQHF
few,TRBD1,TRBV2,TRBJ1-1,TGTGCCAGCACAACAGGACAGGGGATTGAGGACACTGAAGCTTTCTTT,CASTTGQGIEDTEAFF
NA,TRBD1,TRBV9,TRBJ2-3,TGTGCCAGCCTCCCAAGAGGACAGGTCACAGATACGCAGTATTTT,CASLPRGQVTDTQYF
NA,TRBD1,TRBV4-3,TRBJ2-7,TGCGCCAGCAGCCAAGGAAGGGCAGGGGGCTACGAGCAGTACTTC,CASSQGRAGGYEQYF
NA,NA,TRBV4-3,TRBJ1-4,TGCGCCAGCAGCCAAGATAAGGCAGGCGTTGCAACTAATGAAAAACTGTTTTTT,CASSQDKAGVATNEKLFF
NA,TRBD1,TRBV28,TRBJ2-7,TGTGCCAGCAGGTCAACCGGGACAGGGGTTTACGAGCAGTACTTC,CASRSTGTGVYEQYF